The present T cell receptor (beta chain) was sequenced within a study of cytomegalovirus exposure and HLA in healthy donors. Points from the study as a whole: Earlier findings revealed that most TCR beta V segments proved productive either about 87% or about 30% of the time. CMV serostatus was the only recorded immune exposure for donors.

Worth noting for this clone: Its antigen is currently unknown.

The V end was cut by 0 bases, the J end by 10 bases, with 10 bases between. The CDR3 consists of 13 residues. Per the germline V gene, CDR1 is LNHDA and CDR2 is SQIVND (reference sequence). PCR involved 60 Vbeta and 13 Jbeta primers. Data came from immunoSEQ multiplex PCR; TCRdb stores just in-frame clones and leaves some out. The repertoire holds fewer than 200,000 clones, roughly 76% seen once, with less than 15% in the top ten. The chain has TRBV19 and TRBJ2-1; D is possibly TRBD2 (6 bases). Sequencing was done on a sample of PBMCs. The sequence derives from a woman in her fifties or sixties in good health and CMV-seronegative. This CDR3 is CASSIDSGGEQFF. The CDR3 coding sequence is TGTGCCAGTAGTATAGACTCCGGAGGGGAGCAGTTCTTC.